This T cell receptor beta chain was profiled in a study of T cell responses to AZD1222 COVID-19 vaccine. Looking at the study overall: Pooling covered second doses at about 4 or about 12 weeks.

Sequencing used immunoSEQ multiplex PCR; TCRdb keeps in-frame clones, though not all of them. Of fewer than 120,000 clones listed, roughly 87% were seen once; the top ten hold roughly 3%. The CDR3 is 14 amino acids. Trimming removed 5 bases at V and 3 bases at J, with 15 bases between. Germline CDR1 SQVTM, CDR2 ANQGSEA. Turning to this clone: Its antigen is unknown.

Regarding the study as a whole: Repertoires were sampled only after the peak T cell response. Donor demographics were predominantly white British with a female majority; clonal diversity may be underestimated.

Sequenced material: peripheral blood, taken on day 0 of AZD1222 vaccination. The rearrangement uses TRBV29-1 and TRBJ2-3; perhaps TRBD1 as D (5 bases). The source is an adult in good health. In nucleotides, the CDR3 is TGCAGCGTTCGTACAGGAATCGGGACAGATACGCAGTATTTT. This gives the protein CSVRTGIGTDTQYF.